In its sample, the clone carrying this T cell receptor (beta chain) was seen once. The germline V gene encodes CDR1 LGHNA and CDR2 YSLEER. This CDR3 region has 13 residues. V was cut by 0 bases and J by 7 bases, with 7 bases left in between. This sample was taken from a study of cytotoxic CD8 clonotypes in ibrutinib-treated CLL. The overall study: Response material was collected after a median approximately 12 months of treatment, range 6 to 36.

The method was immunoSEQ multiplex PCR; TCRdb's version includes in-frame clones alone and lacks a portion of them. This sample has about 200,000 clones, with around 70% found just once. The input for sequencing was PBMCs, taken after 12 months of ibrutinib treatment. The chain links TRBV4-3 to TRBJ2-1; D is uncertain. This sequence was found in a human donor with chronic lymphocytic leukemia. CDR3 loop: CASSQEVWNEQFF. As DNA, the CDR3 is TGCGCCAGCAGCCAAGAGGTTTGGAATGAGCAGTTCTTC.